The following is a T cell receptor beta chain sequence with its context. Its recognized antigen is unknown. No base qualities exist here, and no much larger clone lies one base off it. This sample was taken from a study of OX40 agonist ivuxolimab in advanced cancers. The study in broad terms: The costimulatory receptor OX40 (CD134) was targeted by ivuxolimab, a fully human IgG2 agonistic monoclonal antibody. Partial responses occurred in three dose-escalation patients, of whom one had hepatocellular carcinoma and two had cutaneous melanoma. Of the 50 or so patients in dose escalation, about 20 had hepatocellular carcinoma, approximately 15 had melanoma, 9 had renal cell carcinoma and 9 had head and neck cancer. In the dose-escalation cohort, around four fifths of patients were male, and the mean age was roughly 60 years, with a range of about 23 to 80. The point of sequencing TCRbeta in the periphery was to test whether ivuxolimab changed TCR sequence diversity and drove clonal T-cell expansion. Intravenous ivuxolimab was administered to patients every 2 weeks at six dose levels: 0.01, 0.1, 0.3, 1.5, 3 and 10 mg/kg. The paper reports the monotherapy dose-escalation portion (N ≈ 50 patients) of the phase I ivuxolimab trial. Prior anti-PD-1, anti-PD-L1 or anti-CTLA-4 therapy was permitted, and checkpoint inhibitors had been received by around 39% of dose-escalation patients.

Genomic DNA was isolated from the sorted cells so that the TCRbeta CDR3 region could be sequenced. TCRbeta CDR3 regions were sequenced using the immunoSEQ Assay. TCRdb's version of the immuneACCESS table is confined to in-frame rearrangements and falls short of the full clone set. An unresolved V gene accounts for under half of the shortfall where checked; the remainder is of unknown origin. Across this sample there are some 14,000 clones, with more than 75% seen only once. 16% of the sample lies in the top ten. The trial excluded patients who had a history of autoimmune disease or who were on systemic immunosuppression. In every dose cohort, peripheral blood was drawn for TCR sequencing at baseline, cycle 4 day 1, and cycle 7 day 1. The samples were drawn from a first-in-human, open-label, multicenter phase I dose-escalation trial of ivuxolimab. The trial enrolled adults with locally advanced or metastatic head and neck squamous cell, hepatocellular, melanoma or renal cell carcinoma. Before TCR sequencing, CD4+ and CD8+ T cells were separately sorted from peripheral blood.

General findings and caveats noted by the study authors: In the 0.1-3.0 mg/kg groups, partial responders were among the patients with the lowest normalized peripheral clonal expansion, particularly in CD8+ T cells. Low levels of normalized T-cell clonal expansion were also shown by some nonresponding patients. The antigen specificity of the peripheral T cells that underwent clonal expansion was not determined. Clonal expansion of both CD4+ and CD8+ blood T cells was observed from baseline to week 6 at doses 0.1 to 3.0 mg/kg. After ivuxolimab, CD8+ T cells had more expanded clones than CD4+ T cells on average.

Based on the germline V gene, the CDR1 and CDR2 sequences are SNHLY and FYNNEI. The CDR3 contains 11 residues, cysteine and phenylalanine counted. The sequence is cut down to CDR3 DNA, 33 bases in frame from base 1. A distance of 5 bases separates the germline ends of V and J, which lose 4 bases and 5 bases respectively. This sequence was found in an adult with an advanced solid tumor such as melanoma, head and neck, liver or kidney cancer. The chain links TRBV2 with TRBJ1-2, with the identity of the D gene unclear. The sequencing here drew on CD4+ or CD8+ T cells sorted from blood, taken in a trial of the OX40 agonist ivuxolimab. The sequence in DNA is TGTGCCAGCAGTGCCACATATGGCTACACCTTC. Translated, it gives CASSATYGYTF.